The rows below give T cell receptor beta chains drawn from one sample of a study of blood T cell repertoires in COVID-19. Sequencing was performed with immunoSEQ multiplex PCR; in TCRdb, only in-frame clones are kept and a portion is missing. The table has more than 95,000 clones, 92% seen once. The source material was peripheral blood. The source is a man aged 50 to 60 with COVID-19, enrolled during active disease. Both conserved end residues are part of each CDR3. D genes are given only for firm matches. The size of a clone is reported for some rows only, either as once, few or many, or as a class for expanded clones.

TRBD2	TRBV30	15	-	TRBJ2-2	CAWSAKGLAFGELFF	TGTGCCTGGAGTGCCAAGGGACTAGCGTTCGGGGAGCTGTTTTTT
TRBD1	TRBV6-5	14	-	TRBJ2-5	CASSPGQGAETQYF	TGTGCCAGCAGCCCGGGACAGGGGGCAGAGACCCAGTACTTC
-	TRBV23-1	13	few	TRBJ2-7	CASSHGRGYEQYF	TGCGCCAGCAGTCATGGCAGGGGTTACGAGCAGTACTTC
TRBD1	TRBV6-5	13	-	TRBJ1-1	CASSDRVGTEAFF	TGTGCCAGCTCCGACAGGGTCGGGACTGAAGCTTTCTTT
-	TRBV12-3/TRBV12-4	12	-	TRBJ2-2	CASSAGTGELFF	TGTGCCAGCAGCGCGGGCACCGGGGAGCTGTTTTTT
-	TRBV19	14	-	TRBJ2-3	CASSPGKHTDTQYF	TGTGCCAGTAGTCCGGGGAAACACACAGATACGCAGTATTTT
-	TRBV7-9	16	-	TRBJ2-2	CASSLREAPYTGELFF	TGTGCCAGCAGCTTAAGAGAGGCACCTTACACCGGGGAGCTGTTTTTT
-	TRBV7-3	16	-	TRBJ2-3	CASSLTGSSGTDTQYF	TGTGCCAGCAGCTTAACGGGGTCTAGCGGCACAGATACGCAGTATTTT
-	TRBV10-3	13	-	TRBJ1-4	CAISEKGNEKLFF	TGTGCCATCAGTGAAAAGGGGAATGAAAAACTGTTTTTT
-	TRBV28	14	-	TRBJ1-2	CASSLTGRKSGYTF	TGTGCCAGCAGTTTGACAGGTCGAAAAAGTGGCTACACCTTC
TRBD1	TRBV9	15	-	TRBJ1-2	CASSAVGTGGYGYTF	TGTGCCAGCAGCGCCGTAGGGACAGGGGGATATGGCTACACCTTC
-	TRBV6-5	15	-	TRBJ1-2	CASSRAGVINYGYTF	TGTGCCAGCAGCCGGGCCGGGGTGATAAACTATGGCTACACCTTC
-	TRBV7-2	17	-	TRBJ2-7	CASSLGGRGIALYEQYF	TGTGCCAGCAGCTTAGGGGGTCGGGGGATAGCCCTCTACGAGCAGTACTTC
TRBD1	TRBV18	12	-	TRBJ1-1	CASGTGKTEAFF	TGTGCCAGTGGGACAGGGAAGACTGAAGCTTTCTTT
TRBD2	TRBV5-1	18	once	TRBJ2-3	CASSLGLAGKHVTDTQYF	TGCGCCAGCAGCTTGGGACTAGCGGGCAAACACGTCACAGATACGCAGTATTTT
-	TRBV6-4	15	-	TRBJ1-1	CASLDGGRKDTEAFF	TGTGCCAGCTTAGACGGGGGGCGGAAGGACACTGAAGCTTTCTTT
-	TRBV6-2/TRBV6-3	12	-	TRBJ1-2	CASSYPRDGYTF	TGTGCCAGCAGTTACCCCCGGGATGGCTACACCTTC
TRBD2	TRBV18	16	-	TRBJ2-3	CASSPRLAGSGDTQYF	TGTGCCAGCTCACCGAGACTAGCGGGATCCGGGGATACGCAGTATTTT
TRBD2	TRBV5-4	16	-	TRBJ2-3	CASSTGLAGGTDTQYF	TGTGCCAGCAGCACCGGACTAGCTGGCGGCACAGATACGCAGTATTTT
TRBD2	TRBV9	16	-	TRBJ2-1	CASSVASGKVYNEQFF	TGTGCCAGCAGCGTAGCTAGCGGGAAGGTGTACAATGAGCAGTTCTTC
TRBD1	TRBV15	16	once	TRBJ1-5	CASSGQGLKGYQPQHF	TGTGCCTCGTCGGGACAGGGGCTCAAGGGGTATCAGCCCCAGCATTTT
-	TRBV30	11	-	TRBJ2-7	CAWGLSYEQYF	TGTGCCTGGGGATTATCCTACGAGCAGTACTTC
-	TRBV20-1	11	-	TRBJ1-2	CSSAYSYGYTF	TGCAGCTCTGCGTATAGCTATGGCTACACCTTC
-	TRBV5-6	14	-	TRBJ2-2	CASRYGVSTGELFF	TGTGCCAGCCGCTACGGGGTGTCCACCGGGGAGCTGTTTTTT
TRBD2	TRBV11-2	15	-	TRBJ2-5	CASSFPTSGLETQYF	TGTGCCAGCAGCTTCCCGACTAGCGGGTTGGAGACCCAGTACTTC
TRBD2	TRBV18	17	-	TRBJ2-7	CASSPPASGGSSHEQYF	TGTGCCAGCTCACCACCGGCTAGCGGGGGGAGCAGCCACGAGCAGTACTTC
-	TRBV28	14	-	TRBJ2-7	CASSSEDSLAEQYF	TGTGCCAGCAGCAGCGAGGACAGCCTCGCCGAGCAGTACTTC
TRBD1	TRBV4-1	15	once	TRBJ1-6	CASSNTGTGVSPLHF	TGCGCCAGCAGTAACACCGGGACAGGGGTTTCACCCCTCCACTTT
-	TRBV7-2	15	-	TRBJ2-7	CASSLAGSSSYEQYF	TGTGCCAGCAGCTTAGCTGGTTCGAGCTCCTACGAGCAGTACTTC
-	TRBV18	14	once	TRBJ1-5	CASSPGGAGQPQHF	TGTGCCAGCTCACCGGGGGGGGCCGGTCAGCCCCAGCATTTT
TRBD2	TRBV5-6	16	-	TRBJ2-7	CASSRLLAGVMNEQYF	TGTGCCAGCAGCCGACTGCTAGCGGGAGTAATGAACGAGCAGTACTTC
-	TRBV6-6	16	-	TRBJ2-1	CASSPPAGGTLDEQFF	TGTGCCAGCAGTCCCCCCGCAGGGGGGACCCTCGATGAGCAGTTCTTC
-	TRBV5-1	15	-	TRBJ1-4	CASRTENVLNEKLFF	TGCGCCAGCAGGACAGAGAACGTCCTTAATGAAAAACTGTTTTTT
-	TRBV24-1	11	-	TRBJ2-1	CATSSYNEQFF	TGTGCCACGAGCTCCTACAATGAGCAGTTCTTC
TRBD1	TRBV28	14	-	TRBJ1-2	CASRKDRGIRGYTF	TGTGCCAGCAGAAAAGACAGGGGCATCCGCGGCTACACCTTC
TRBD1	TRBV19	16	-	TRBJ2-3	CASSGRWDRGVDTQYF	TGTGCCAGTAGCGGCCGTTGGGACAGGGGTGTAGATACGCAGTATTTT
TRBD2	TRBV2	16	-	TRBJ2-3	CASSDRAGAGTDTQYF	TGTGCCAGCAGTGATAGAGCGGGAGCTGGCACAGATACGCAGTATTTT
TRBD1	TRBV7-3	16	-	TRBJ2-4	CARRTGESSFKNIQYF	TGTGCCCGGAGGACAGGGGAAAGTTCTTTCAAAAACATTCAGTACTTC
-	TRBV28	14	-	TRBJ2-7	CASSPDRLIYEQYF	TGTGCCAGCAGCCCAGACAGGCTGATATACGAGCAGTACTTC
TRBD1	TRBV4-3	15	-	TRBJ1-2	CASSQTGTGLTGYTF	TGCGCCAGCAGCCAAACAGGGACAGGACTTACTGGCTACACCTTC
TRBD1	TRBV19	14	-	TRBJ1-6	CASSITGEDSPLHF	TGTGCCAGTAGTATAACAGGGGAGGATTCACCCCTCCACTTT
-	TRBV7-9	14	-	TRBJ2-1	CASSLVRAWDEQFF	TGTGCCAGCAGCTTAGTGCGGGCGTGGGATGAGCAGTTCTTC
TRBD2	TRBV7-2	15	-	TRBJ2-1	CASTVVAGGQGEQFF	TGTGCCAGCACCGTTGTAGCGGGAGGGCAGGGTGAGCAGTTCTTC
TRBD1	TRBV7-3	13	once	TRBJ1-6	CASSSLGGDRIYF	TGTGCCAGCAGCTCACTGGGCGGGGACAGGATTTACTTT
-	TRBV19	14	-	TRBJ1-1	CASSIYRVNTEAFF	TGTGCCAGTAGTATATACAGGGTGAACACTGAAGCTTTCTTT
TRBD1	TRBV18	14	-	TRBJ1-6	CASSRDRSNSPLHF	TGTGCCAGCTCACGGGACAGGAGTAATTCACCCCTCCACTTT